This T cell receptor (beta chain) was profiled in a study of T cell changes during pregnancy in multiple sclerosis. This CDR3 is built from 15 residues. After removal of 3 bases from V and 6 bases from J, the junction contained 9 bases not matched to a gene. The germline V gene has CDR1 SGHNT and CDR2 YYREEE (reference sequence). TCRdb keeps only in-frame clones here, not all; method: immunoSEQ multiplex PCR. The data show 15,000 to 20,000 clones, 88% seen once. Source: CD4+ T cells from peripheral blood mononuclear cells, taken in the first trimester of pregnancy. The sequence was collected from a female donor in good health, enrolled as a control in a pregnancy study. The chain is built from TRBV5-4 and TRBJ2-7; TRBD1 agrees at 10 bases. CDR3 bases: TGTGCCAGCAGCTGGGGGACAGGGGTCGGCTTCGAGCAGTACTTC. Amino acids: CASSWGTGVGFEQYF.